This T cell receptor beta chain originates from a study of blood T cell repertoires in COVID-19. Study-wide background: Sites in the United States, Italy and Spain provided acute and convalescent COVID-19 samples.

In the authors' workflow: Amplification from reference gene primers served as the basis for estimated nucleated cell counts. Repertoires were generated with immunoSEQ multiplex PCR, while TCRdb's copy carries only in-frame clones and drops some. That table is the source of V, J and clone size, and D and trimming were worked out from the DNA. The sample holds about 220,000 clones; roughly 80% are singletons and the top ten take 7.2%. The CDR3 length is 14 residues. CDR1 SGHTA and CDR2 FQGNSA come from the germline V gene. Trimming cost V 5 bases and J 7 bases; bases outside gene matches: 8. The chain links TRBV7-2 to TRBJ2-1, with TRBD2 matching over 7 bases. The receptor was isolated from a woman in her 70s with acute or convalescent COVID-19. Material for sequencing was peripheral blood. CDR3 bases: TGTGCCAGCAGCCCCGTCGGGGGGAGGAATGAGCAGTTCTTC. This sequence encodes CASSPVGGRNEQFF.